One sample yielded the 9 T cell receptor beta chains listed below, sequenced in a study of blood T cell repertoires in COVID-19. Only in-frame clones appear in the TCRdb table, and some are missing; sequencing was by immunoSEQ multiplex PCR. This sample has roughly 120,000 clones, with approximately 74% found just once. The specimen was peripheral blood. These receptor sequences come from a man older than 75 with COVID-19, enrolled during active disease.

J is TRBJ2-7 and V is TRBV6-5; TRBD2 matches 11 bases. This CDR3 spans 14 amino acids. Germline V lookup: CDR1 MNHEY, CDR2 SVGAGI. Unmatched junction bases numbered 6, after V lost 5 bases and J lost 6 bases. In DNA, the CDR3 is TGTGCCAGCAGTCCCCCCGGGACTAGCGGCGAGCAGTACTTC. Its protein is CASSPPGTSGEQYF.

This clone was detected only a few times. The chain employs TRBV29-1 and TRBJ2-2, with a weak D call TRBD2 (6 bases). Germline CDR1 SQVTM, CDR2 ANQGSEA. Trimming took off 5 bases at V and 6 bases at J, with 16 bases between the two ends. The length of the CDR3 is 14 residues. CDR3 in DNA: TGCAGCGTTCAATCGGGGGACCCTTCCGGGGAGCTGTTTTTT. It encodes CSVQSGDPSGELFF.

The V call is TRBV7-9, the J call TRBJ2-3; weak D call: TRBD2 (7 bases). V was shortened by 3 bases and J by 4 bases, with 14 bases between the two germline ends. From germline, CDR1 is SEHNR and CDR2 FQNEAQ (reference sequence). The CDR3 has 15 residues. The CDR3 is CASSFLQGGADTQYF. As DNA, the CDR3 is TGTGCCAGCAGCTTCTTACAGGGAGGGGCAGATACGCAGTATTTT.

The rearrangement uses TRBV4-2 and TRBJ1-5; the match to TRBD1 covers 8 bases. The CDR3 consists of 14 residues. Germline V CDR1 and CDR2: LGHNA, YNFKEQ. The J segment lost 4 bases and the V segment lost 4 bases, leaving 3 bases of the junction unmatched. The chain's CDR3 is CASSPGQENQPQHF. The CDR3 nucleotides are TGTGCCAGCAGCCCGGGACAGGAAAATCAGCCCCAGCATTTT.

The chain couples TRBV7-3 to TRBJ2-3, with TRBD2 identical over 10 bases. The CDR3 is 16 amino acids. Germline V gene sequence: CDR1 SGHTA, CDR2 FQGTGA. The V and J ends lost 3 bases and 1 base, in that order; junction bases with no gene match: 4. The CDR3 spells CASSFGTSVGTDTQYF. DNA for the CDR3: TGTGCCAGCAGCTTTGGGACTAGCGTGGGCACAGATACGCAGTATTTT. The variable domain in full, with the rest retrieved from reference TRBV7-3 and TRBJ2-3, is GAGVSQTPSNKVTEKGKYVELRCDPISGHTALYWYRQSLGQGPEFLIYFQGTGAADDSGLPNDRFFAVRPEGSVSTLKIQRTERGDSAVYLCASSFGTSVGTDTQYFGPGTRLTVL.

Here the CDR3 DNA reads TGTGCCAGTAGTACGGGATATTATAATTCACCCCTCCACTTT. Amino acid sequence: CASSTGYYNSPLHF. V is TRBV19 and J is TRBJ1-6; D remains ambiguous. The CDR3 is made up of 14 amino acids. Germline V CDR1 and CDR2: LNHDA, SQIVND (reference sequence). V lost 4 bases to trimming and J lost 4 bases, with 8 bases between them. Full variable domain (outside the CDR3, taken from reference TRBV19 and TRBJ1-6): DGGITQSPKYLFRKEGQNVTLSCEQNLNHDAMYWYRQDPGQGLRLIYYSQIVNDFQKGDIAEGYSVSREKKESFPLTVTSAQKNPTAFYLCASSTGYYNSPLHFGNGTRLTVT.

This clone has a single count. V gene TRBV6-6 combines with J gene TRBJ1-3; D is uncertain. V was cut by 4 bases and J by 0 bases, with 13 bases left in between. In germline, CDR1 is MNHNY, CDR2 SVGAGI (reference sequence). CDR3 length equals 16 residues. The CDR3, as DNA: TGTGCCAGCAGTTTTCGGAGCGGGAGCTCTGGAAACACCATATATTTT. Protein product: CASSFRSGSSGNTIYF.

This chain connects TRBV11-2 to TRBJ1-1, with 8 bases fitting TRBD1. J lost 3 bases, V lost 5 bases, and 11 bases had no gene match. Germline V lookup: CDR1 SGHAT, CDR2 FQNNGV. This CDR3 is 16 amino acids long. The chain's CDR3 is CASSPGRGRGHTEAFF. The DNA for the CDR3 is TGTGCCAGCAGCCCCGGTCGGGGCAGGGGGCACACTGAAGCTTTCTTT.

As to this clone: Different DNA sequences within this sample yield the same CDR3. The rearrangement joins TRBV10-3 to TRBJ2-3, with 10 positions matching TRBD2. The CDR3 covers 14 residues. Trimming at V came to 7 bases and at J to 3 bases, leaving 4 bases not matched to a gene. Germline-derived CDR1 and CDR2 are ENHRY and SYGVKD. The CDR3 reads CAIKASGSTDTQYF. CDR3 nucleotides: TGTGCCATCAAGGCTAGCGGGAGTACAGATACGCAGTATTTT.